This TCR beta chain was recovered during a study of blood T cell repertoires in COVID-19 (dated by TCRdb to 2020 to 2021). As for the study more broadly: Collaborator samples came from the United States, Italy and Spain and covered acute and convalescent phases of COVID-19. The sample metadata nearly always contained a de-identified subject ID, COVID-19 status, age in years and sex. The prospective study material was composed of cDNA or gDNA derived from T cells, B-cell-depleted T cells, or PBMCs. The samples were drawn from the first 160 participants of the ongoing ImmuneRACE study and from 1,254 subjects provided by 6 global collaborators. Deeply sampled blood TCRbeta repertoires from subjects exposed to, actively infected with, or recovered from COVID-19 were included in the dataset. Where HLA class I and class II types were available, the types were taken from metadata supplied by the sample provider, not from assay-based typing. The repertoires were made available in a free public database intended to serve as a resource for research on the immune response to SARS-CoV-2. Summary of the overall study and its limitations: The amount of clinical and demographic metadata varied by source and participant and was provided uncurated.

The CDR3 has 14 amino acids, counting the end cysteine and phenylalanine. This entry keeps only the CDR3 DNA: 42 bases, framed from base 1. CDR1 and CDR2 (SGHAT, FQDESV) derive from the germline V gene (reference sequence). Trimming at the junction amounts to 2 bases on V and 9 bases on J, and the germline ends lie 16 bases apart. The immunoSEQ Assay, a bias-controlled multiplex PCR, was used to amplify TCRbeta CDR3 regions from genomic DNA. The published analysis was carried out like this. Nucleated cell counts per sample were estimated from amplification of reference gene primers within the assay. To quantify the absolute abundance of each unique TCRbeta CDR3 rearrangement, sequence reads were collapsed and filtered. For each sample, productive Simpson clonality was calculated as the square root of Simpson's diversity index across productive rearrangements. Not all clones reach the TCRdb copy of this immuneACCESS table, which keeps in-frame sequences only. Checked studies attribute under half of the gap to unresolved V genes and leave the rest unexplained. The V and J calls and clone size are taken from that table; D and trimming were inferred from the DNA. For this sample the table gives around 250,000 clones, of which approximately 92% were detected only once. The biggest ten clones account for approximately 4.6% of the sample.

As for this clone: Its antigen is not yet known. No base quality information exists; no much larger clone differs at one position.

Another Seattle source contributed samples from volunteer blood donors who had recovered from COVID-19. Collaborating institutions collected whole blood in K2EDTA tubes following their own protocols. Collaborator samples were shipped for TCRbeta analysis as frozen whole blood, isolated PBMCs, or DNA extracted from either sample type. The V and J segments used are TRBV11-1 and TRBJ2-5; TRBD2 could be the D gene, as 5 bases match. The sample taken for sequencing was peripheral blood. The origin of this receptor is a middle-aged woman who had recovered from COVID-19. The CDR3 reads CASSLSLADEAQYF. Read as DNA, the sequence is TGTGCCAGCAGCTTATCCCTAGCAGATGAGGCCCAGTACTTC.